This TCR beta chain emerged from a study of T cells in Graves' hyperthyroidism and ophthalmopathy. The CDR3 runs to 18 residues. Trimming removed 3 bases at V and 3 bases at J, with 23 bases between. Germline CDR1 SGHVS, CDR2 FQNEAQ. The CDR3 regions of TCR beta were amplified from RNA transcripts. The HTBI primer set served for first-round RT-PCR of the TCR CDR3. TCRdb fed the multiplex PCR reads into MiXCR, producing one record per CDR3 protein. This sample yields over 700,000 distinct CDR3 sequences, of which roughly a third are seen a single time; about a third belongs to the top ten. Stable Graves' hyperthyroidism denoted no ophthalmopathy progression over 18 months. This clonotype occurred many times.

The chain employs TRBV7-8 and TRBJ1-2; a possible D gene is TRBD1 (5 bases). The receptor was derived from a woman aged 40 to 50 with Graves' hyperthyroidism. The sample was blood. The CDR3 nucleotides are TGTGCCAGCAGCTTGGTGGGGGTGGTCCCCCTAGGTGACTATGGCTACACCTTC. Translation: CASSLVGVVPLGDYGYTF.